Below are 28 T cell receptor beta chains sequenced from a single sample in a study of cytomegalovirus exposure and HLA in healthy donors. The PCR made use of 60 Vbeta and 13 Jbeta primers. Method: immunoSEQ multiplex PCR; TCRdb's copy keeps in-frame clones and lacks some. The data hold approximately 120,000 clones, with more than 60% observed a single time. The sequenced material came from PBMCs. These receptors originate from a man between 25 and 39 years old in good health and CMV-seronegative.

The chain carries TRBV6-5 and TRBJ2-7; D might be TRBD2 (6 bases). This CDR3 region has 14 residues. Germline V gene data show CDR1 as MNHEY and CDR2 as SVGAGI. V lost 5 bases, J lost 3 bases, and 14 bases lay in between. The DNA for the CDR3 is TGTGCCAGCAGTCACCGGGAGCTGGGCTACGAGCAGTACTTC. It specifies CASSHRELGYEQYF.

The chain is built from TRBV28 and TRBJ1-4, with TRBD1 matching 7 bases. Looked up from germline, CDR1 is MDHEN and CDR2 is SYDVKM. Trimming at V came to 4 bases and at J to 7 bases, leaving 9 bases not matched to a gene. CDR3 length: 15 residues. CDR3 amino acids: CASSSTGAEAEKLFF. CDR3 nucleotides: TGTGCCAGCAGTTCTACAGGGGCAGAGGCTGAAAAACTGTTTTTT.

The V gene is TRBV13, the J gene TRBJ2-2, with no clear D. CDR1 is PRHDT and CDR2 is FYEKMQ in the germline V gene (reference sequence). With 7 bases removed from V and 6 bases from J, the gap between germline ends came to 9 bases. There are 12 residues in the CDR3. CDR3 bases: TGTGCCAGCAACCGAGGTCCCGGGGAGCTGTTTTTT. Encoded protein: CASNRGPGELFF. Variable domain in full (rest from reference TRBV13 and TRBJ2-2): AAGVIQSPRHLIKEKRETATLKCYPIPRHDTVYWYQQGPGQDPQFLISFYEKMQSDKGSIPDRFSAQQFSDYHSELNMSSLELGDSALYFCASNRGPGELFFGEGSRLTVL.

This clone came up once. The V and J genes are TRBV28 and TRBJ2-7; D is ambiguous. This CDR3 region has 12 residues. The ends were cut back, 6 bases at V and 2 bases at J, with 8 bases in the middle. Looked up from germline, CDR1 is MDHEN and CDR2 is SYDVKM. CDR3 DNA sequence: TGTGCCAGCAGCCCTGACACCTACGAGCAGTACTTC. The encoded protein is CASSPDTYEQYF.

This clone was detected once. This rearrangement joins TRBV6-5 to TRBJ1-5; possible D gene TRBD1, 5 bases. CDR1 and CDR2 (germline): MNHEY, SVGAGI. The CDR3 loop spans 14 amino acids. V was trimmed by 3 bases and J by 4 bases, leaving 10 bases between them. The CDR3 spells CASSYGHPNQPQHF. CDR3 coding DNA: TGTGCCAGCAGTTATGGACACCCTAATCAGCCCCAGCATTTT.

The rearrangement links TRBV6-1 to TRBJ2-3; D possibly corresponds to TRBD2 (6 bases). The CDR3 covers 12 residues. With 3 bases removed from V and 10 bases from J, the gap between germline ends came to 11 bases. The germline gives CDR1 MNHNS, CDR2 SASEGT. The CDR3 DNA reads as TGTGCCAGCAGTGAGTCGGGGGACGCGCAGTATTTT. Its translation is CASSESGDAQYF.

CDR3 DNA sequence: TGTGCCAGCAGTGAGACTTACACAGATACGCAGTATTTT. Translation: CASSETYTDTQYF. The chain recombines TRBV6-1 with TRBJ2-3, with D uncertain. The germline CDR1 and CDR2 sequences are MNHNS and SASEGT. This CDR3 comprises 13 residues. Deletions cut 3 bases from V and 2 bases from J, with 6 bases between.

This chain connects TRBV4-3 to TRBJ2-7; tentatively, D is TRBD1 (6 bases). The CDR3 runs 15 residues. V shed 3 bases and J shed 3 bases, with 15 bases lying between them. The V gene's germline CDR1 is LGHNA and CDR2 YSLEER. CDR3 in amino acids: CASSQAIQGFYEQYF. For the CDR3, the DNA is TGCGCCAGCAGCCAGGCAATACAGGGCTTCTACGAGCAGTACTTC.

The chain uses TRBV6-5 and TRBJ2-4; D is undetermined. This CDR3 has 14 residues. In germline, CDR1 is MNHEY, CDR2 SVGAGI. V was pared by 6 bases and J by 10 bases, with 19 bases between. The CDR3 loop reads CASSHSGPDVIQYF. The CDR3 bases are TGTGCCAGCAGCCACAGTGGGCCTGACGTTATTCAGTACTTC.

This sequence joins TRBV5-8 and TRBJ2-7, with 9 bases aligning to TRBD1. Looked up from germline, CDR1 is SGHTS and CDR2 is YDEGEE. V was clipped by 1 base and J by 1 base; unmatched bases: 6. The CDR3 is made up of 16 amino acids. The CDR3 coding sequence is TGTGCCAGCAGCTTGAGTGGGACAGGGCGATCCTACGAGCAGTACTTC. It encodes CASSLSGTGRSYEQYF. Variable domain in full (rest from reference TRBV5-8 and TRBJ2-7): EAGVTQSPTHLIKTRGQQATLRCSPISGHTSVYWYQQALGLGLQFLLWYDEGEERNRGNFPPRFSGRQFPNYSSELNVNALELEDSALYLCASSLSGTGRSYEQYFGPGTRLTVT.

The CDR3 DNA is TGTGCCACTCAGCGGAGACTTCAAAGCAATGAGCAGTTCTTC. Amino acid sequence: CATQRRLQSNEQFF. The chain recombines TRBV19 with TRBJ2-1; perhaps TRBD2 as D (5 bases). V dropped 10 bases and J dropped 6 bases, with 19 bases sitting between them. Germline lookup yields CDR1 LNHDA and CDR2 SQIVND (reference sequence). The CDR3 runs 14 residues.

The table lists this clone with a few counts. The rearrangement joins TRBV5-4 to TRBJ1-1; 7 bases are a match to TRBD1. Germline V gene sequence: CDR1 SGHNT, CDR2 YYREEE (reference sequence). Unmatched junction bases numbered 6, after V lost 6 bases and J lost 1 base. This CDR3 is built from 14 residues. CDR3: CASNWAGGNTEAFF. The CDR3 region has the DNA TGTGCCAGCAACTGGGCAGGGGGGAACACTGAAGCTTTCTTT.

The chain combines TRBV19 with TRBJ1-6, with 7 bases that match TRBD1. With V trimmed by 3 bases and J by 7 bases, 9 bases remained unmatched. CDR1 is LNHDA and CDR2 is SQIVND in the germline V gene (reference sequence). The CDR3 is 16 residues long. Here the CDR3 DNA reads TGTGCCAGTAGTATCTTGTCAGGGACAGCGAATTCACCCCTCCACTTT. Its translation is CASSILSGTANSPLHF.

The genes are TRBV27 and TRBJ1-1, with TRBD1 matching over 10 bases. The CDR3 totals 15 residues. Germline V gives CDR1 MNHEY, CDR2 SMNVEV (reference sequence). J lost 6 bases, V lost 6 bases, and 10 bases had no gene match. The CDR3 region is CASRGAGTGVSEAFF. DNA of the CDR3: TGTGCCAGCAGAGGAGCCGGGACAGGGGTCTCTGAAGCTTTCTTT.

Here the CDR3 reads CAISETGSLLAKNIQYF. CDR3 coding DNA: TGTGCCATCAGTGAGACAGGGTCTCTCCTAGCCAAAAACATTCAGTACTTC. The rearrangement links TRBV10-3 to TRBJ2-4, with D possibly TRBD1 on 6 matching bases. The germline V gene encodes CDR1 ENHRY and CDR2 SYGVKD. This CDR3 has 17 residues. V lost 2 bases, J lost 0 bases, and 14 bases lay in between.

The rearrangement uses TRBV30 and TRBJ2-7; D is possibly TRBD2 (6 bases). This CDR3 spans 13 amino acids. Deletions cut 0 bases from V and 3 bases from J, with 9 bases between. Looked up from germline, CDR1 is GTSNPN and CDR2 is SVGIG (reference sequence). The CDR3 reads CAWSVRRGYEQYF. The CDR3 nucleotides are TGTGCCTGGAGTGTACGGAGGGGCTACGAGCAGTACTTC.

This chain uses TRBV7-3 with TRBJ1-6; maybe TRBD1 (6 bases). V lost 1 base and J 7 bases, leaving 20 bases between the germline ends. The germline V gene has CDR1 SGHTA and CDR2 FQGTGA. The CDR3 totals 18 residues. This chain's CDR3 is CASSLKGMGAAGNSPLHF. Here the CDR3 DNA reads TGTGCCAGCAGCTTAAAGGGGATGGGGGCCGCAGGAAATTCACCCCTCCACTTT.

In this sample, this clone turned up once. CDR3 in amino acids: CASSIAGWTTEAFF. CDR3 DNA sequence: TGTGCCAGTAGTATTGCAGGGTGGACCACTGAAGCTTTCTTT. The chain carries TRBV19 and TRBJ1-1, with D perhaps matching TRBD1 (5 bases). Per the germline V gene, CDR1 is LNHDA and CDR2 is SQIVND (reference sequence). The V gene lost 3 bases and the J gene lost 4 bases, with 12 bases spanning the gap. The CDR3 covers 14 residues. Full variable domain (missing parts from reference TRBV19 and TRBJ1-1): DGGITQSPKYLFRKEGQNVTLSCEQNLNHDAMYWYRQDPGQGLRLIYYSQIVNDFQKGDIAEGYSVSREKKESFPLTVTSAQKNPTAFYLCASSIAGWTTEAFFGQGTRLTVV.

The rearrangement links TRBV10-3 to TRBJ2-7, with D possibly being TRBD1 (5 bases). Germline V gene sequence: CDR1 ENHRY, CDR2 SYGVKD. The CDR3 is 13 amino acids. Between the trimmed V and J ends, which lost 6 bases and 5 bases, there was a span of 14 bases. In nucleotides, the CDR3 is TGTGCCATCAGCCTAGACAGCTCTAACGAGCAGTACTTC. It codes for CAISLDSSNEQYF.

The V and J genes are TRBV29-1 and TRBJ1-2; 9 bases agree with TRBD1. V trimming: 2 bases; J trimming: 8 bases; junction bases outside the gene matches: 3. In germline, CDR1 is SQVTM, CDR2 ANQGSEA. The CDR3 is made up of 12 amino acids. CDR3 DNA: TGCAGCGTTGAACACAGGGGGCGAGGCTACACCTTC. It encodes CSVEHRGRGYTF.

This chain links TRBV9 with TRBJ1-6; D remains unclear. The CDR3 is 16 residues long. CDR1 SGDLS and CDR2 YYNGEE come from the germline V gene. V lost 1 base, J lost 2 bases, and 10 bases lay in between. CDR3 coding DNA: TGTGCCAGCAGCGTAACGGGAAGGACCTATAATTCACCCCTCCACTTT. This sequence encodes CASSVTGRTYNSPLHF. The full variable domain, completed using reference TRBV9 and TRBJ1-6, is DSGVTQTPKHLITATGQRVTLRCSPRSGDLSVYWYQQSLDQGLQFLIQYYNGEERAKGNILERFSAQQFPDLHSELNLSSLELGDSALYFCASSVTGRTYNSPLHFGNGTRLTVT.

V usage is TRBV7-6 and J usage is TRBJ2-5; 10 positions match TRBD2. Germline CDR1 and CDR2: SGHVS and FNYEAQ. The CDR3 contains 16 residues. The J segment lost 2 bases and the V segment lost 5 bases, leaving 8 bases of the junction unmatched. The CDR3 spells CASSPSGGTLQETQYF. CDR3 in DNA: TGTGCCAGCAGCCCTAGCGGGGGAACCTTACAAGAGACCCAGTACTTC.

The rearrangement links TRBV5-1 to TRBJ2-5; 9 bases line up with TRBD1. The germline V gene encodes CDR1 SGHRS and CDR2 YFSETQ. Trimming cost V 3 bases and J 2 bases; bases outside gene matches: 5. The CDR3 covers 15 residues. The CDR3 protein is CASSWGDRDQETQYF. The DNA of the CDR3 is TGCGCCAGCAGCTGGGGGGACAGGGATCAAGAGACCCAGTACTTC.

This clone was detected once. The V call is TRBV10-3, the J call TRBJ1-1; D not resolved. This CDR3 contains 17 residues. CDR1 and CDR2 from the germline V gene are ENHRY and SYGVKD. The V end was cut by 1 base, the J end by 1 base, with 16 bases between. CDR3 nucleotides: TGTGCCATCAGTGAGTACGTTCCGGGAGGGAAGAACACTGAAGCTTTCTTT. Protein product: CAISEYVPGGKNTEAFF.

CDR3 DNA: TGTGCCATCAAGGGGGGGCCTAAGCGAGACACTGAAGCTTTCTTT. Translated, it gives CAIKGGPKRDTEAFF. The V and J genes are TRBV10-3 and TRBJ1-1; D may be TRBD1 (6 bases). V dropped 7 bases and J dropped 3 bases, with 18 bases sitting between them. The CDR3 sequence is 15 residues long. Germline lookup yields CDR1 ENHRY and CDR2 SYGVKD.

The chain carries TRBV10-3 and TRBJ2-2, with 8 nucleotides matching TRBD1. Germline CDR1 is ENHRY and CDR2 is SYGVKD. Trimming at V came to 3 bases and at J to 3 bases, leaving 9 bases not matched to a gene. The CDR3 runs to 17 residues. The DNA of the CDR3 is TGTGCCATCAGTGACCCTCGGGCAGGGGGCTACACCGGGGAGCTGTTTTTT. This translates into CAISDPRAGGYTGELFF.

V is TRBV5-1 and J is TRBJ2-3; D ambiguous. The germline V gene has CDR1 SGHRS and CDR2 YFSETQ. Trimming removed 4 bases at V and 6 bases at J, with 12 bases between. The CDR3 has 13 amino acids. CDR3 amino acids: CASSELNVDTQYF. Here the CDR3 DNA reads TGCGCCAGCAGCGAGTTAAATGTGGATACGCAGTATTTT.

The chain links TRBV6-5 to TRBJ1-5; 9 positions match TRBD1. Germline V gene lookup returns CDR1 MNHEY and CDR2 SVGAGI. V lost 6 bases to trimming and J lost 6 bases; unmatched junction nucleotides: 0. CDR3 length: 12 residues. CDR3 region: CASRDRGQPQHF. CDR3 bases: TGTGCCAGCAGGGACAGGGGTCAGCCCCAGCATTTT.